The rows below give T cell receptor beta chains drawn from one sample of a study of cytomegalovirus exposure and HLA in healthy donors. The data were produced by immunoSEQ multiplex PCR, yet TCRdb's version contains in-frame clones alone and is incomplete. The sample yields around 120,000 clones, 70% to 85% seen once. Sequenced material: PBMCs. The receptors shown here come from a woman aged 45 to 65 in good health and CMV-seropositive. The CDR3 runs from the conserved cysteine through the conserved F or W. The order of the fields is D gene, J gene, V gene, clone size, CDR3 DNA, CDR3 protein. D genes are given only for firm matches. The size of a clone is reported for some rows only, either as once, few or many, or as a class for expanded clones.

D: TRBD1; J: TRBJ1-3; V: TRBV6-1; size: NA; DNA: TGTGCCAGCAGCGGGACAGGGACTGGAAACACCATATATTTT; CDR3: CASSGTGTGNTIYF
D: TRBD2; J: TRBJ2-3; V: TRBV18; size: NA; DNA: TGTGCCAGCTCACCACCAACATCTAGCGGGAGTTTGGATTTT; CDR3: CASSPPTSSGSLDF
D: TRBD2; J: TRBJ2-5; V: TRBV5-1; size: NA; DNA: TGCGCCAGCAGCTTGCGGACTAGCGGGGGGGAGACCCAGTACTTC; CDR3: CASSLRTSGGETQYF
D: NA; J: TRBJ2-7; V: TRBV11-2; size: few; DNA: TGTGCCAGCGGGGGGACTCCTTCCTACGAGCAGTACTTC; CDR3: CASGGTPSYEQYF
D: TRBD2; J: TRBJ2-5; V: TRBV7-9; size: NA; DNA: TGTGCCAGTACCCTACTAGCGGGGAACCAAGAGACCCAGTACTTC; CDR3: CASTLLAGNQETQYF
D: NA; J: TRBJ1-1; V: TRBV4-1; size: NA; DNA: TGCGCCAGCAGCCAAGTATATGTCGGAGGCAACCCTGAAGCTTTCTTT; CDR3: CASSQVYVGGNPEAFF
D: NA; J: TRBJ2-2; V: TRBV7-7; size: NA; DNA: TGTGCCAGCAGCCCCTGGACAGCCCTAACGAACACCGGGGAGCTGTTTTTT; CDR3: CASSPWTALTNTGELFF
D: NA; J: TRBJ2-3; V: TRBV9; size: NA; DNA: TGTGCCAGCAGCGTAGAACTAGTGGTCACAGATACGCAGTATTTT; CDR3: CASSVELVVTDTQYF
D: NA; J: TRBJ2-7; V: TRBV2; size: NA; DNA: TGTGCCAGCAGTGGCAGGGAATATCAGGTTATTGGATACGAGCAGTACTTC; CDR3: CASSGREYQVIGYEQYF
D: TRBD1; J: TRBJ2-1; V: TRBV2; size: NA; DNA: TGTGCCAGCAGCCCCGACAGGGGGGCCTACAATGAGCAGTTCTTC; CDR3: CASSPDRGAYNEQFF
D: NA; J: TRBJ2-2; V: TRBV5-1; size: NA; DNA: TGCGCCAGCAGCATACCTCAGGGAATCGGGGAGCTGTTTTTT; CDR3: CASSIPQGIGELFF
D: TRBD1; J: TRBJ2-7; V: TRBV5-6; size: NA; DNA: TGTGCCAGCAGCGGGGACAGAAGAGGGTACGAGCAGTACTTC; CDR3: CASSGDRRGYEQYF
D: NA; J: TRBJ2-5; V: TRBV5-1; size: NA; DNA: TGCGCCAGCAGCTTGGTTCAGGGAAAGGGCGAGACCCAGTACTTC; CDR3: CASSLVQGKGETQYF
D: TRBD1; J: TRBJ1-4; V: TRBV4-3; size: NA; DNA: TGCGCCAGCAGCCAGACGGACAGGTCCTATAATGAAAAACTGTTTTTT; CDR3: CASSQTDRSYNEKLFF
D: TRBD1; J: TRBJ1-1; V: TRBV5-1; size: NA; DNA: TGCGCCAGCAGCTCCCTGGACAGGGGGAATGAAGCTTTCTTT; CDR3: CASSSLDRGNEAFF
D: TRBD2; J: TRBJ2-5; V: TRBV7-2; size: few; DNA: TGTGCCAGCAGCTCGGGACTAGCCCAAGAGACCCAGTACTTC; CDR3: CASSSGLAQETQYF
D: NA; J: TRBJ1-1; V: TRBV21-1; size: NA; DNA: TGTGCCAGCAGCAACGGGACATTGGGTACTGAAGCTTTCTTT; CDR3: CASSNGTLGTEAFF
D: NA; J: TRBJ2-1; V: TRBV5-1; size: NA; DNA: TGCGCCAGCACCCTGGGGCAGGGGCGCTACAATGAGCAGTTCTTC; CDR3: CASTLGQGRYNEQFF
D: NA; J: TRBJ2-1; V: TRBV7-2; size: NA; DNA: TGTGCCAGCAGCTTAACATACAATGAGCAGTTCTTC; CDR3: CASSLTYNEQFF
D: NA; J: TRBJ2-1; V: TRBV5-1; size: NA; DNA: TGCGCCAGCAGCTTGGGCTTGACAGGAAAAATTTACAATGAGCAGTTCTTC; CDR3: CASSLGLTGKIYNEQFF
D: TRBD1; J: TRBJ1-1; V: TRBV5-1; size: NA; DNA: TGCGCCAGCAGCTTGGCCGGGACAGGGAGGAACACTGAAGCTTTCTTT; CDR3: CASSLAGTGRNTEAFF
D: TRBD2; J: TRBJ2-6; V: TRBV28; size: NA; DNA: TGTGCCAGCAGTTCGTCCCGGGTGCAGGCGGGAGCGAGCTCTGGGGCCAACGTCCTGACTTTC; CDR3: CASSSSRVQAGASSGANVLTF
D: TRBD1; J: TRBJ2-3; V: TRBV10-3; size: NA; DNA: TGTGCCATCAGTGAACCCGGGACAGGGACAGATACGCAGTATTTT; CDR3: CAISEPGTGTDTQYF
D: TRBD2; J: TRBJ2-1; V: TRBV4-3; size: NA; DNA: TGCGCCAGCAGCCAAGATGCCGGGACTAGCAGAGGGGAGCAGTTCTTC; CDR3: CASSQDAGTSRGEQFF
D: TRBD1; J: TRBJ2-1; V: TRBV12-5; size: NA; DNA: TGTGCTAGTGGGTCCGGGACAGGGGGCTTTTTGGGTGAGCAGTTCTTC; CDR3: CASGSGTGGFLGEQFF
D: TRBD1; J: TRBJ1-2; V: TRBV4-1; size: NA; DNA: TGCGCCAGCAGCCAGGAGGGCCAGACAGGGCGACGGTATCTCTATGGCTACACCTTC; CDR3: CASSQEGQTGRRYLYGYTF
D: TRBD2; J: TRBJ2-1; V: TRBV5-1; size: NA; DNA: TGCGCCAGCAGCTTGGTCGAGGGACTAGACAATGAGCAGTTCTTC; CDR3: CASSLVEGLDNEQFF
D: TRBD2; J: TRBJ2-4; V: TRBV2; size: NA; DNA: TGTGCCAGCAGCGAGAGTTTTTACATAGCGGGAGAGGTCAAAAACATTCAGTACTTC; CDR3: CASSESFYIAGEVKNIQYF
D: NA; J: TRBJ1-2; V: TRBV28; size: once; DNA: TGTGCCAGCGGGGCGGGGGCCTCGGACTATGGCTACACCTTC; CDR3: CASGAGASDYGYTF
D: TRBD1; J: TRBJ2-7; V: TRBV7-9; size: once; DNA: TGTGCCAGCAGCTTACTCGGGACAGGGGTGGACGAGCAGTACTTC; CDR3: CASSLLGTGVDEQYF
D: TRBD2; J: TRBJ2-1; V: TRBV18; size: NA; DNA: TGTGCCAGCTCACAAGGACTAGGGCTGGATGAGCAGTTCTTC; CDR3: CASSQGLGLDEQFF
D: NA; J: TRBJ2-7; V: TRBV27; size: NA; DNA: TGTGCCAGCAGTTTTACCGGGGGTTACGAGCAGTACTTC; CDR3: CASSFTGGYEQYF
D: NA; J: TRBJ2-1; V: TRBV7-3; size: few; DNA: TGTGCCAGCAGCTTTTTGGGCGATAATGAGCAGTTCTTC; CDR3: CASSFLGDNEQFF
D: NA; J: TRBJ1-5; V: TRBV5-1; size: once; DNA: TGCGCCAGCAGCCCTTTAGGGGGGGAAAGTCAGCCCCAGCATTTT; CDR3: CASSPLGGESQPQHF
D: NA; J: TRBJ1-2; V: TRBV6-1; size: NA; DNA: TGTGCCAGCAGTGAGCAGCCAGGGTACGGCTACACCTTC; CDR3: CASSEQPGYGYTF
D: NA; J: TRBJ1-1; V: TRBV27; size: NA; DNA: TGTGCCAGCAGTGGGGGGGTCGTGGGCACTGAAGCTTTCTTT; CDR3: CASSGGVVGTEAFF
D: TRBD2; J: TRBJ2-3; V: TRBV7-9; size: NA; DNA: TGTGCCAGCAGCGAACTAGCGGGGGCGCTCACAGATACGCAGTATTTT; CDR3: CASSELAGALTDTQYF
D: TRBD1; J: TRBJ2-2; V: TRBV7-9; size: NA; DNA: TGTGCCAGCAGCCAGGGACAGGGTGCGTGGGAGCTGTTTTTT; CDR3: CASSQGQGAWELFF
D: NA; J: TRBJ1-5; V: TRBV9; size: NA; DNA: TGTGCCAGCAGCAGCGGCAGCAATCAGCCCCAGCATTTT; CDR3: CASSSGSNQPQHF
D: NA; J: TRBJ2-1; V: TRBV6-6; size: NA; DNA: TGTGCCAGCAGTACCCTTTCGTCGGGAGCTGAGCAGTTCTTC; CDR3: CASSTLSSGAEQFF
D: TRBD2; J: TRBJ2-3; V: TRBV7-6; size: NA; DNA: TGTGCCAGCAGCTCAACACTAGCGGGCACAGATACGCAGTATTTT; CDR3: CASSSTLAGTDTQYF